These 10 T cell receptor beta chains came from one sample sequenced in a study of blood T cell repertoires in COVID-19. The data were produced by immunoSEQ multiplex PCR, yet TCRdb's version contains in-frame clones alone and is incomplete. This table has about 270,000 clones, 89% appearing once. The sample taken for sequencing was PBMCs or T cells enriched from blood (not recorded which). The receptors here all came from a woman aged 60-75 years who had recovered from COVID-19.

This clone was seen a single time. V is TRBV29-1 and J is TRBJ2-3, with 12 nucleotides matching TRBD2. The junction had 22 bases not matched to a gene; V was cut back by 7 bases and J by 2 bases. This CDR3 is 20 amino acids long. CDR1 SQVTM and CDR2 ANQGSEA come from the germline V gene. The CDR3 sequence is CSACPATSGSGRLDTDTQYF. CDR3 coding DNA: TGCAGCGCCTGCCCGGCGACTAGCGGGAGCGGAAGATTGGACACAGATACGCAGTATTTT.

In nucleotides, the CDR3 is TGTGCCAGCTCAGCTTGGGACACAATTTCCGGGAACACTGAAGCTTTCTTT. It encodes CASSAWDTISGNTEAFF. This sequence joins TRBV18 and TRBJ1-1; D is perhaps TRBD1 (6 bases). Trimming pared 5 bases from V and 1 base from J, leaving 20 bases between. The CDR3 has 17 amino acids. In germline, CDR1 is KGHSH, CDR2 LQKENI.

A remark on this clone: Other DNA variants within this sample encode the same CDR3. The V call is TRBV18, the J call TRBJ1-2, with D possibly TRBD1 on 5 matching bases. The V gene lost 0 bases and the J gene lost 5 bases, with 10 bases spanning the gap. The germline gives CDR1 KGHSH, CDR2 LQKENI. The CDR3 sequence is 14 residues long. The DNA for the CDR3 is TGTGCCAGCTCACCACCGGGGCAGCTTTATGGCTACACCTTC. This translates into CASSPPGQLYGYTF. Full variable domain (missing parts from reference TRBV18 and TRBJ1-2): NAGVMQNPRHLVRRRGQEARLRCSPMKGHSHVYWYRQLPEEGLKFMVYLQKENIIDESGMPKERFSAEFPKEGPSILRIQQVVRGDSAAYFCASSPPGQLYGYTFGSGTRLTVV.

V usage is TRBV19 and J usage is TRBJ2-7; the D gene is possibly TRBD2 (8 bases). V was shortened by 3 bases and J by 3 bases, with 18 bases between the two germline ends. CDR3 length: 16 amino acids. In germline, CDR1 is LNHDA, CDR2 SQIVND (reference sequence). The CDR3 reads CASSISGDSIFYEQYF. CDR3 DNA: TGTGCCAGTAGTATTAGCGGGGACAGCATCTTCTACGAGCAGTACTTC.

This sequence joins TRBV16 and TRBJ2-6, with unresolved D. CDR1 is KGHSY and CDR2 is FQNENV in the germline V gene. CDR3 length equals 16 residues. The V gene lost 1 base and the J gene lost 0 bases, with 7 bases spanning the gap. CDR3 sequence: CASSQFSPSGANVLTF. The CDR3 coding sequence is TGTGCCAGCAGCCAATTTAGTCCCTCTGGGGCCAACGTCCTGACTTTC.

Only one count was recorded for this clone. J is TRBJ1-1 and V is TRBV12-5, with unresolved D. The CDR3 has 13 amino acids. The germline V gene has CDR1 LGHNT and CDR2 FRNRAP. Trimming pared 4 bases from V and 2 bases from J, leaving 8 bases between. The DNA for the CDR3 is TGTGCTAGTGGTTCGGGAGGAAACACTGAAGCTTTCTTT. Translating it yields CASGSGGNTEAFF.

This chain links TRBV7-9 with TRBJ1-4; 8 bases align to TRBD1. The germline V gene has CDR1 SEHNR and CDR2 FQNEAQ (reference sequence). Germline trimming cut 5 bases from V and 8 bases from J; bases unmatched to any gene: 7. CDR3 length equals 14 residues. This CDR3 reads CASSPQGAWEKLFF. In nucleotides, the CDR3 is TGTGCCAGCAGCCCTCAGGGGGCATGGGAAAAACTGTTTTTT.

V and J are TRBV5-1 and TRBJ2-3; the match to TRBD2 covers 12 bases. The CDR3 is 19 residues long. V was clipped by 0 bases and J by 0 bases; unmatched bases: 8. The V gene's germline CDR1 is SGHRS and CDR2 YFSETQ. CDR3 in DNA: TGCGCCAGCAGCTTGGCGGCGGCTAGCGGGGGGGCTAGCACAGATACGCAGTATTTT. Its protein is CASSLAAASGGASTDTQYF.

As for this clone: One junction end does not reproduce the germline sequence, and a read error may be involved. The rearrangement links TRBV7-7 to TRBJ1-1, with D perhaps matching TRBD1 (6 bases). The CDR3 covers 18 residues. Germline assignment: CDR1 SSHAT and CDR2 FNYEAQ (reference sequence). The CDR3 spells CASSLGISSGHPNTEAFF. The CDR3 DNA follows: TGTGCTAGCAGCTTAGGGATTTCTTCGGGACACCCGAACACTGAAGCTTTCTTT.

Only a few counts were recorded for this clone. The chain is built from TRBV4-2 and TRBJ1-3, with D perhaps matching TRBD1 (6 bases). The CDR3 is 15 residues long. V shed 5 bases and J shed 4 bases, with 15 bases lying between them. Germline values: CDR1 LGHNA, CDR2 YNFKEQ. CDR3: CASSSRGGWGNTIYF. CDR3 nucleotides: TGTGCCAGCAGCAGCAGGGGAGGGTGGGGAAACACCATATATTTT.